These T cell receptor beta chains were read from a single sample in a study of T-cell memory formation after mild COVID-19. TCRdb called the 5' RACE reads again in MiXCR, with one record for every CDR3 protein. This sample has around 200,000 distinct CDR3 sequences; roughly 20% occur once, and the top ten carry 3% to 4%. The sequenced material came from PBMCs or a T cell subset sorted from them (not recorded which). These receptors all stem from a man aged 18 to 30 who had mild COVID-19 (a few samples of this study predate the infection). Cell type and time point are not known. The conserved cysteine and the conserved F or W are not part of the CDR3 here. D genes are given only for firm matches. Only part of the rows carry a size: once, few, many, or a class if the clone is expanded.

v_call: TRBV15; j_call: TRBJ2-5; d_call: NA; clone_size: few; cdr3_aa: ATSRAGMETQY
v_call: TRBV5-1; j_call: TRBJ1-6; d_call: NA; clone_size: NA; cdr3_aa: ASSRVEEDSPLH
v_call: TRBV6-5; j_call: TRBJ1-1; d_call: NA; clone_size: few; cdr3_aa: ASSYSAGVVTEAF
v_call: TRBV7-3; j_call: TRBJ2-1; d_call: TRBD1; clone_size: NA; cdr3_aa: ASSLGTGYEHF
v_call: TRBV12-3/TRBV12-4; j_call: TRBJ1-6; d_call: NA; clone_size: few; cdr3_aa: ASSRDSPPLH
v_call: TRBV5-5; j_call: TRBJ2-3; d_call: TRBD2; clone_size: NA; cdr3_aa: ASSSGLAGVTDTQY
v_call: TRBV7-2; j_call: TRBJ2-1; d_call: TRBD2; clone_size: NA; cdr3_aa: ASIPSGGRYNEQF
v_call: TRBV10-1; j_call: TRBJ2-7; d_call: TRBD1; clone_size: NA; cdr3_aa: ASSESRGGLGEQY
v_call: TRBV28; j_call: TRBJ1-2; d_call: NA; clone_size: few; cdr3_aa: ATLMWAGYT
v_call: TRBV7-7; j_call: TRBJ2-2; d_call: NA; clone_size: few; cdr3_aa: ASSLAGPPAFAGELF
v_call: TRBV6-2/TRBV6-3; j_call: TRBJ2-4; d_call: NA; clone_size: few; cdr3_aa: ASSSLPQTGIAKNIQY
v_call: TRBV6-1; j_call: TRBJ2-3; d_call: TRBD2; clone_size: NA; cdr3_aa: ASRLAYSSTYTQY
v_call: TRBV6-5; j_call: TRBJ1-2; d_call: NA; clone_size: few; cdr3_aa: ASSQGFSSGYT
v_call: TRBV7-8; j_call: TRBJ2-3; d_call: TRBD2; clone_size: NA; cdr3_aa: ASSGTSGVYPDTQY
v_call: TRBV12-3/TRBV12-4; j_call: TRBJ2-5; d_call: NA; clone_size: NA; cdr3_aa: ASSQGIETQY
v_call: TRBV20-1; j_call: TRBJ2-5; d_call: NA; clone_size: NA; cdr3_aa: SARDDARWY
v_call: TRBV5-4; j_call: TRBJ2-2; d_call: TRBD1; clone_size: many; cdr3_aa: ASSIPGQGSGELF
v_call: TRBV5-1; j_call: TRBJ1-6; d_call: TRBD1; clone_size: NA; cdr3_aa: ASSHGQGGSYNSPLH
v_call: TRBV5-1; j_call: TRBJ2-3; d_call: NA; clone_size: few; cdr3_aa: ASSLHRVDTQY
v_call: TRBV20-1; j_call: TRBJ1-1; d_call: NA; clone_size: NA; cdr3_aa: SARVGLQKIAF
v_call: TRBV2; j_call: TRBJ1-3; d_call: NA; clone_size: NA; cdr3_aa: ASSNSGNTIY
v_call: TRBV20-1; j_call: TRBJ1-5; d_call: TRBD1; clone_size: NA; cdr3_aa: SAGDREQPQH
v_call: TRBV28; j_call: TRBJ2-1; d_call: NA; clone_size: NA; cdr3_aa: ASSPPTGRDEQF
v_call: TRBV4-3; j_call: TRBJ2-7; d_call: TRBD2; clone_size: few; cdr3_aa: ASSQAGLADSYEQY
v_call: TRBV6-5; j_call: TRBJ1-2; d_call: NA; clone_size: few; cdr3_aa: ASSQRQTSNSRGYT
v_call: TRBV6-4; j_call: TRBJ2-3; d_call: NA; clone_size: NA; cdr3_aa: ASSEWGVRTDTQY
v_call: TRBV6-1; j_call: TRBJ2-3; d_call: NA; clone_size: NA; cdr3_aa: ASSASLVTQY